The next 31 T cell receptor beta chains were all read from a single sample in a study of blood T cell repertoires in COVID-19. The method was immunoSEQ multiplex PCR; TCRdb's version includes in-frame clones alone and lacks a portion of them. Counted here are around 150,000 clones, around three quarters occurring once; the ten biggest clones make up around 17%. The source material was peripheral blood. The source of these receptors is a man in his forties or fifties with acute or convalescent COVID-19.

The genes are TRBV7-9 and TRBJ2-3; 8 nucleotides agree with TRBD2. The CDR3 is made up of 14 amino acids. Germline V gives CDR1 SEHNR, CDR2 FQNEAQ (reference sequence). Trimming took 6 bases from V and 2 from J; bases not matched to a gene: 4. CDR3: CASRQLAATDTQYF. The DNA for the CDR3 is TGTGCCAGCAGGCAACTAGCGGCCACAGATACGCAGTATTTT. The full variable domain, its missing parts supplied by reference TRBV7-9 and TRBJ2-3, is DTGVSQNPRHKITKRGQNVTFRCDPISEHNRLYWYRQTLGQGPEFLTYFQNEAQLEKSRLLSDRFSAERPKGSFSTLEIQRTEQGDSAMYLCASRQLAATDTQYFGPGTRLTVL.

The V call is TRBV19, the J call TRBJ1-5; the match to TRBD1 covers 8 bases. The trim removed 6 bases at V and 7 bases at J, leaving 2 bases unmatched. Germline loops: CDR1 LNHDA, CDR2 SQIVND (reference sequence). This CDR3 has 12 amino acids. The CDR3 here is CASRDREQPQHF. The CDR3 DNA reads as TGTGCCAGTAGGGACAGGGAGCAGCCCCAGCATTTT.

This clone was counted between two and nine times. This chain uses TRBV30 with TRBJ2-7; 8 bases are a match to TRBD1. Germline V gene lookup returns CDR1 GTSNPN and CDR2 SVGIG (reference sequence). Trimming took 5 bases from V and 6 from J; bases not matched to a gene: 6. This CDR3 is 12 amino acids long. Here the CDR3 DNA reads TGTGCCTGGGTGGGACAGGTGGGCGAGCAGTACTTC. It yields the protein CAWVGQVGEQYF.

The V and J genes are TRBV5-4 and TRBJ1-1, with D perhaps matching TRBD1 (6 bases). CDR3 length equals 15 residues. V shed 5 bases and J shed 0 bases, with 14 bases lying between them. Germline CDR1 is SGHNT and CDR2 is YYREEE (reference sequence). CDR3 in amino acids: CASRSGGVMNTEAFF. Written as DNA, the CDR3 is TGTGCCAGCAGATCTGGGGGCGTCATGAACACTGAAGCTTTCTTT.

CDR3 region: CASILGQVGTEAFF. CDR3 DNA sequence: TGTGCCAGCATACTAGGACAGGTGGGCACTGAAGCTTTCTTT. The chain carries TRBV6-5 and TRBJ1-1; 7 bases agree with TRBD1. V lost 7 bases, J lost 4 bases, and 9 bases stayed unmatched. Germline V gene lookup returns CDR1 MNHEY and CDR2 SVGAGI. This CDR3 spans 14 amino acids.

This clone was recorded only once. The genes are TRBV5-1 and TRBJ2-7; 8 nucleotides line up with TRBD1. CDR1 and CDR2 from the germline V gene are SGHRS and YFSETQ. The CDR3 runs 14 residues. V lost 4 bases, J lost 6 bases, and 9 bases stayed unmatched. The CDR3 DNA reads as TGCGCCAGCAGCCGACTTGGACAGGGAGGCGAGCAGTACTTC. Amino acid sequence: CASSRLGQGGEQYF.

This clone has a handful of counts. This chain joins TRBV12-3 or TRBV12-4 and TRBJ2-1; TRBD1 aligns across 8 bases. CDR3 size: 13 residues. V lost 5 bases to trimming and J lost 6 bases; unmatched junction nucleotides: 3. Here the CDR3 DNA reads TGTGCCAGCAGTCGGGGACAGGTCAATGAGCAGTTCTTC. Translated: CASSRGQVNEQFF.

The chain combines TRBV5-1 with TRBJ2-3, with unresolved D. The ends were cut back, 0 bases at V and 8 bases at J, with 10 bases in the middle. CDR1 SGHRS and CDR2 YFSETQ come from the germline V gene. The CDR3 totals 13 residues. CDR3 protein: CASSLGLDRTQYF. In DNA, the CDR3 is TGCGCCAGCAGCTTGGGACTGGATCGTACGCAGTATTTT.

This clone was counted a few times. The rearrangement joins TRBV5-1 to TRBJ2-7, with TRBD2 matching 11 bases. Germline V CDR1 and CDR2: SGHRS, YFSETQ. V gave up 5 bases and J gave up 4 bases; unmatched junction bases: 5. CDR3 length: 14 amino acids. DNA for the CDR3: TGCGCCAGCAGTATAGCGGGGGGGCATTACGAGCAGTACTTC. Amino acid sequence: CASSIAGGHYEQYF.

The V and J genes are TRBV6-5 and TRBJ2-5, with D maybe TRBD2 (6 bases). Germline V gene sequence: CDR1 MNHEY, CDR2 SVGAGI. V gave up 6 bases and J gave up 5 bases, with 10 bases separating them. The CDR3 length is 12 residues. The CDR3 region has the DNA TGTGCCAGCAGCCCGACTAGTGAGACCCAGTACTTC. Protein sequence: CASSPTSETQYF.

This chain joins TRBV24-1 and TRBJ1-2; 7 bases map to TRBD1. The CDR3 consists of 14 residues. CDR1 is KGHDR and CDR2 is SFDVKD in the germline V gene. V was pared by 6 bases and J by 4 bases, with 7 bases of the junction left unmatched. CDR3 residues: CATSMNDRVYGYTF. Written as DNA, the CDR3 is TGTGCCACCAGTATGAACGACAGGGTCTATGGCTACACCTTC.

This rearrangement joins TRBV5-6 to TRBJ2-7; D perhaps matches TRBD2 (7 bases). This CDR3 contains 14 residues. The germline gives CDR1 SGHDT, CDR2 YYEEEE. Trimming removed 3 bases at V and 6 bases at J, with 16 bases between. The CDR3 DNA is TGTGCCAGCAGCTCGTGGGGGGGCGGCCGCGAGCAGTACGTC. Its translation: CASSSWGGGREQYV.

J is TRBJ2-7 and V is TRBV6-5; D is perhaps TRBD1 (6 bases). The CDR3 consists of 13 residues. V dropped 6 bases and J dropped 2 bases, with 11 bases sitting between them. Per germline, CDR1 MNHEY and CDR2 SVGAGI. The CDR3 sequence is CASSPGVAYEQYV. The CDR3 nucleotides are TGTGCCAGCAGCCCAGGGGTTGCCTACGAGCAGTACGTC.

The gene calls are TRBV7-3 and TRBJ2-7; the D gene is possibly TRBD2 (6 bases). Trimming removed 3 bases at V and 3 bases at J, with 9 bases between. Germline CDR1 and CDR2: SGHTA and FQGTGA. The CDR3 length is 13 residues. The CDR3 DNA reads TGTGCCAGCAGCTTGATGGAGGGCTACGAGCAGTACTTC. As protein: CASSLMEGYEQYF.

J is TRBJ2-7 and V is TRBV6-5; D perhaps matches TRBD1 (6 bases). Trimming left V 6 bases short and J 4 bases short, with 13 bases between. CDR3 length equals 13 residues. Germline CDR1 and CDR2: MNHEY and SVGAGI. DNA for the CDR3: TGTGCCAGCAGCTACGTACAGGGTTACGAGCAGTACGTC. Translated: CASSYVQGYEQYV.

This chain connects TRBV30 to TRBJ2-2; D is unclear. The CDR3 extends over 15 amino acids. The V end was cut by 0 bases, the J end by 0 bases, with 8 bases between. Looked up from germline, CDR1 is GTSNPN and CDR2 is SVGIG (reference sequence). The CDR3 nucleotides are TGTGCCTGGAGTGTACTGTCCGCGAACACCGGGGAGCTGTTTTTT. Protein: CAWSVLSANTGELFF.

The chain is built from TRBV4-2 and TRBJ2-2, with 7 bases that match TRBD2. V gave up 8 bases and J gave up 0 bases; unmatched junction bases: 9. The germline gives CDR1 LGHNA, CDR2 YNFKEQ. The CDR3 spans 16 residues. CDR3 protein: CASRRGGGPNTGELFF. CDR3 coding DNA: TGTGCCAGCCGCCGGGGCGGGGGACCGAACACCGGGGAGCTGTTTTTT.

The J gene is TRBJ1-1, the V gene TRBV19; no clear D gene. V was clipped by 5 bases and J by 0 bases, with 13 bases between them. The CDR3 loop spans 15 amino acids. The germline V gene has CDR1 LNHDA and CDR2 SQIVND (reference sequence). The CDR3 spells CASSPALGLNTEAFF. The CDR3, as DNA: TGTGCCAGTAGTCCCGCGTTGGGCCTGAACACTGAAGCTTTCTTT.

V usage is TRBV10-3 and J usage is TRBJ2-3, with a possible D match to TRBD2 (6 bases). Trimming took 5 bases from V and 0 from J, leaving 15 bases between them. Germline V gives CDR1 ENHRY, CDR2 SYGVKD. This CDR3 region has 16 residues. This CDR3 reads CAISTLGGVSTDTQYF. The CDR3 nucleotides read TGTGCCATCAGTACCCTAGGCGGGGTGAGCACAGATACGCAGTATTTT.

In this sample, this clone turned up once. This sequence joins TRBV6-6 and TRBJ2-5; TRBD1 is a possible D gene (6 bases). Germline CDR1 is MNHNY and CDR2 is SVGAGI (reference sequence). This CDR3 is 15 amino acids long. V lost 4 bases, J lost 1 base, and 13 bases lay in between. The CDR3 reads CASSSQGWGQETQYF. CDR3 in DNA: TGTGCCAGCAGTTCACAGGGTTGGGGCCAAGAGACCCAGTACTTC.

This clone turned up a few times. V usage is TRBV6-5 and J usage is TRBJ2-4; D is possibly TRBD2 (5 bases). Looked up from germline, CDR1 is MNHEY and CDR2 is SVGAGI. The CDR3 runs to 14 residues. V was pared by 10 bases and J by 0 bases, with 13 bases between. CDR3 loop: CATRLEVAKNIQYF. The CDR3 DNA reads as TGTGCCACCCGGCTGGAGGTAGCCAAAAACATTCAGTACTTC.

The chain has TRBV25-1 and TRBJ1-2, with 8 positions matching TRBD1. Germline values: CDR1 MGHDK, CDR2 SYGVNS. V lost 6 bases and J lost 8; bases outside the gene matches: 20. The length of the CDR3 is 17 residues. CDR3 sequence: CASSLAGTGTFREGYTF. CDR3 coding DNA: TGTGCCAGCAGCTTAGCCGGGACAGGAACGTTTCGGGAAGGCTACACCTTC.

The chain joins TRBV12-5 to TRBJ2-1, with TRBD2 matching over 9 bases. V shed 4 bases, J shed 4 bases, and the junction held 5 bases outside the gene matches. The V gene's germline CDR1 is LGHNT and CDR2 FRNRAP. The CDR3 loop spans 15 amino acids. CDR3 DNA sequence: TGTGCTAGTGGTTCAAGCGGGGGGCCATACAATGAGCAGTTCTTC. Its protein is CASGSSGGPYNEQFF.

This clone was counted once. CDR3 sequence reads: CARQTGFIQYF. CDR3 nucleotides: TGTGCCAGGCAGACAGGGTTCATTCAGTACTTC. The chain is built from TRBV19 and TRBJ2-4, with 7 bases matching TRBD1. Germline V gives CDR1 LNHDA, CDR2 SQIVND (reference sequence). With V trimmed by 9 bases and J by 9 bases, 5 bases remained unmatched. The CDR3 totals 11 residues. The full variable domain, in which reference TRBV19 and TRBJ2-4 provide the parts outside the CDR3, is DGGITQSPKYLFRKEGQNVTLSCEQNLNHDAMYWYRQDPGQGLRLIYYSQIVNDFQKGDIAEGYSVSREKKESFPLTVTSAQKNPTAFYLCARQTGFIQYFGAGTRLSVL.

J is TRBJ2-2 and V is TRBV4-2; a possible D gene is TRBD2 (6 bases). V was clipped by 4 bases and J by 6 bases, with 18 bases between them. This CDR3 region has 16 residues. Germline assignment: CDR1 LGHNA and CDR2 YNFKEQ. The CDR3: CASSPGPGEIAGELFF. The CDR3 bases are TGTGCCAGCAGCCCAGGACCGGGGGAGATCGCCGGGGAGCTGTTTTTT.

The sample holds a few counts of this clone. The chain links TRBV6-1 to TRBJ1-1, with D possibly matching TRBD1 (5 bases). In germline, CDR1 is MNHNS, CDR2 SASEGT. Deletions cut 3 bases from V and 4 bases from J, with 12 bases between. This CDR3 has 14 amino acids. Here the CDR3 reads CASSEVEGSTEAFF. CDR3 DNA sequence: TGTGCCAGCAGTGAGGTGGAGGGGAGCACTGAAGCTTTCTTT.

The chain has TRBV10-3 and TRBJ1-1; 8 nucleotides line up with TRBD1. This CDR3 is 13 amino acids long. Germline trimming cut 6 bases from V and 3 bases from J; bases unmatched to any gene: 3. Germline CDR1 is ENHRY and CDR2 is SYGVKD. The CDR3 reads CAIREDRDTEAFF. The CDR3, as DNA: TGTGCCATCAGGGAGGACAGGGACACTGAAGCTTTCTTT.

This chain links TRBV6-4 with TRBJ2-1; D is perhaps TRBD2 (7 bases). Trimming pared 2 bases from V and 5 bases from J, leaving 16 bases between. Per germline, CDR1 MRHNA and CDR2 SNTAGT. The CDR3 length is 16 residues. The CDR3 DNA reads TGTGCCAGCAGTGACACTGGGGGGGGCCGAAACAATGAGCAGTTCTTC. It translates to CASSDTGGGRNNEQFF.

The rearrangement links TRBV6-1 to TRBJ2-5, with TRBD2 matching 12 bases. This CDR3 is 19 amino acids long. The J segment lost 1 base and the V segment lost 0 bases, leaving 9 bases of the junction unmatched. Germline values: CDR1 MNHNS, CDR2 SASEGT. Here the CDR3 reads CASSEATTSGGLPQETQYF. DNA of the CDR3: TGTGCCAGCAGTGAAGCAACAACTAGCGGGGGGCTCCCCCAAGAGACCCAGTACTTC.

The chain's CDR3 is CASSIVPSGGARDTQYF. CDR3 sequence (DNA): TGTGCCAGTAGTATAGTCCCTAGCGGGGGGGCCAGGGATACGCAGTATTTT. The chain is built from TRBV19 and TRBJ2-3, with 12 bases fitting TRBD2. CDR3 length equals 17 residues. Germline loops: CDR1 LNHDA, CDR2 SQIVND (reference sequence). V shed 1 base, J shed 6 bases, and the junction held 8 bases outside the gene matches.

The rearrangement uses TRBV4-2 and TRBJ2-5, with D perhaps TRBD2 (6 bases). The CDR3 length is 15 residues. Germline CDR1 and CDR2: LGHNA and YNFKEQ. V lost 1 base to trimming and J lost 1 base, with 10 bases between them. CDR3 sequence (DNA): TGTGCCAGCAGCCAAGCCCTGGGGGGCCAAGAGACCCAGTACTTC. Its translation: CASSQALGGQETQYF.